This TCR beta chain emerged from a study of blood T cell repertoires in COVID-19. Looking at the study overall: There were acute and convalescent COVID-19 samples, and they came from the United States, Italy and Spain. T cells, B-cell-depleted T cells, or PBMCs provided the cDNA or gDNA that served as material.

Germline V lookup: CDR1 GTSNPN, CDR2 SVGIG (reference sequence). Trimming removed 6 bases at V and 1 base at J, with 16 bases between. The CDR3 sequence is 14 residues long. Participant-given clinical history determined each cohort assignment. In the source study's methods: Reference gene primer amplification gave nucleated cell count estimates. Using immunoSEQ multiplex PCR, the repertoire was profiled, and TCRdb retains in-frame clones only, with some absent. The V and J calls and clone size come from that table; D and trimming were worked out from the DNA. The profile shows approximately 250,000 clones, around 93% of them singletons.

The source is a man aged 35-49 years who had been exposed to COVID-19. The V call is TRBV30, the J call TRBJ2-7, with D possibly being TRBD1 (6 bases). Sequencing was performed on PBMCs or T cells enriched from blood (not recorded which). CDR3 protein: CACNLQGGSYEQYF. Here the CDR3 DNA reads TGTGCCTGTAACTTACAGGGTGGGTCCTACGAGCAGTACTTC.